The 27 T cell receptor beta chains below all came from one sample that was sequenced in a study of blood T cells in healthy people across ages. Primers used in a second PCR of about 7 to 12 cycles were a sample-barcoded 5' primer and a J-beta primer mix. TCRdb re-analysed the 5' RACE reads in MiXCR, keeping a single row per CDR3 protein. The sample contains about 1.8 million distinct CDR3 sequences, around 50% of which appear only once. Material: blood. These receptors all stem from a woman between 35 and 50 years old in good health.

This clonotype was picked up a small number of times. The chain uses TRBV7-2 and TRBJ2-7, with 12 bases aligning to TRBD2. This CDR3 is built from 17 residues. Germline V lookup: CDR1 SGHTA, CDR2 FQGNSA. Trimming took 2 bases from V and 0 from J; bases not matched to a gene: 5. This chain's CDR3 is CASSLRTSGVVSYEQYF. For the CDR3, the DNA is TGTGCCAGCAGCTTACGGACTAGCGGGGTGGTCTCCTACGAGCAGTACTTC.

In its sample, this clonotype was seen a few times. The CDR3 DNA sequence: TGTGCCAGCTCCCTGGACATAAAGTCCTACGAGCAGTACTTC. This sequence encodes CASSLDIKSYEQYF. This chain connects TRBV18 to TRBJ2-7; D is possibly TRBD1 (5 bases). CDR3 length: 14 amino acids. V gave up 6 bases and J gave up 1 base, with 13 bases separating them. Germline V lookup: CDR1 KGHSH, CDR2 LQKENI.

The chain is built from TRBV27 and TRBJ2-7; D gene unclear. Trimming stripped 0 bases from V and 4 bases from J, with 10 bases between. Germline V gene sequence: CDR1 MNHEY, CDR2 SMNVEV (reference sequence). The CDR3 consists of 14 residues. The DNA of the CDR3 is TGTGCCAGCAGTTTATCGGCGGACGGGTACGAGCAGTACTTC. Amino acid sequence: CASSLSADGYEQYF.

This chain links TRBV18 with TRBJ1-5; weak D call: TRBD1 (6 bases). V dropped 3 bases and J dropped 6 bases, with 15 bases sitting between them. The germline V gene encodes CDR1 KGHSH and CDR2 LQKENI. The CDR3 extends over 15 amino acids. The CDR3 nucleotides are TGTGCCAGCTCACCCTACGCAGGGGACGGTCAGCCCCAGCATTTT. Its protein product is CASSPYAGDGQPQHF.

There are a few counts of this clonotype. The V gene is TRBV20-1, the J gene TRBJ2-1; TRBD1 matches 7 bases. The trim removed 0 bases at V and 8 bases at J, leaving 4 bases unmatched. Germline V lookup: CDR1 DFQATT, CDR2 SNEGSKA (reference sequence). The CDR3 extends over 13 amino acids. The CDR3 loop reads CSARDLGGDEQFF. CDR3 DNA: TGCAGTGCTAGAGATCTAGGGGGCGATGAGCAGTTCTTC.

This clonotype was detected a few times. The chain is built from TRBV6-2 or TRBV6-3 and TRBJ2-5, with D unresolved. V was shortened by 3 bases and J by 5 bases, with 13 bases between the two germline ends. In germline, CDR1 is MNHEY, CDR2 SVGEGT. The CDR3 extends over 14 amino acids. The CDR3 loop is CASSYSVWRETQYF. In DNA form, the CDR3 reads TGTGCCAGCAGTTATTCGGTCTGGCGGGAGACCCAGTACTTC.

The rearrangement uses TRBV29-1 and TRBJ2-1; D uncertain. Trimming took off 4 bases at V and 0 bases at J, with 10 bases between the two ends. This CDR3 region has 14 residues. Germline V gives CDR1 SQVTM, CDR2 ANQGSEA. The CDR3 spells CSVARWSSYNEQFF. The CDR3 nucleotides read TGCAGCGTTGCCCGGTGGAGCTCCTACAATGAGCAGTTCTTC.

This clonotype has a handful of counts. The chain is built from TRBV5-1 and TRBJ2-6, with D uncertain. Trimming cost V 8 bases and J 0 bases, with 12 bases left between them. Germline CDR1 is SGHRS and CDR2 is YFSETQ. The CDR3 spans 15 residues. As DNA, the CDR3 is TGCGCCAGTGAGGTAGAACCCTCTGGGGCCAACGTCCTGACTTTC. The encoded protein is CASEVEPSGANVLTF.

This clonotype was seen more than once but under ten times. The chain joins TRBV6-2 or TRBV6-3 to TRBJ2-5; tentatively, D is TRBD2 (6 bases). Germline CDR1 is MNHEY and CDR2 is SVGEGT. The CDR3 totals 13 residues. V lost 10 bases and J lost 5, with 17 bases in between. This CDR3 is CATSGGWGETQYF. The CDR3 coding sequence is TGTGCCACCAGCGGAGGGTGGGGTGAGACCCAGTACTTC.

CDR3 sequence reads: CSASPKWGTDTQYF. The CDR3 nucleotides are TGCAGTGCTAGCCCCAAGTGGGGCACAGATACGCAGTATTTT. The rearrangement links TRBV20-1 to TRBJ2-3; no reliable D call. Looked up from germline, CDR1 is DFQATT and CDR2 is SNEGSKA (reference sequence). The CDR3 runs to 14 residues. Trimming cost V 3 bases and J 1 base, with 11 bases left between them.

The chain combines TRBV2 with TRBJ2-7, with D tentatively TRBD1 (5 bases). The end of the DNA fits TRBJ2-5 better, so the J call may be wrong. The CDR3 sequence is 11 residues long. Germline CDR1 SNHLY, CDR2 FYNNEI. CDR3 amino acids: CAIMWGETQYF. In DNA form, the CDR3 reads TGTGCCATCATGTGGGGCGAGACCCAGTACTTC.

The chain employs TRBV9 and TRBJ2-4; the D call may be TRBD1 or TRBD2 (5 bases each). V lost 0 bases, J lost 1 base, and 17 bases lay in between. This CDR3 spans 18 amino acids. Germline loops: CDR1 SGDLS, CDR2 YYNGEE. In nucleotides, the CDR3 is TGTGCCAGCAGCGTAGAATTGGGGGACGCTGGGGCCAAAAACATTCAGTACTTC. This gives the protein CASSVELGDAGAKNIQYF.

The V call is TRBV2, the J call TRBJ1-5; no firm D call. This CDR3 has 16 residues. The V end was cut by 3 bases, the J end by 3 bases, with 15 bases between. Germline values: CDR1 SNHLY, CDR2 FYNNEI. The CDR3: CASSEGGRRFNQPQHF. The CDR3 coding sequence is TGTGCCAGCAGTGAGGGAGGGAGGAGATTCAATCAGCCCCAGCATTTT.

V gene TRBV28 combines with J gene TRBJ2-4; D perhaps matches TRBD2 (6 bases). The CDR3 runs to 12 residues. Trimming stripped 4 bases from V and 13 bases from J, with 14 bases between. Germline lookup yields CDR1 MDHEN and CDR2 SYDVKM. The DNA of the CDR3 is TGTGCCAGCAGTTCCGTGCGGGGAGAGCAGTACTTC. Protein product: CASSSVRGEQYF. The entire variable domain, with the rest obtained from reference TRBV28 and TRBJ2-4, is as follows: DVKVTQSSRYLVKRTGEKVFLECVQDMDHENMFWYRQDPGLGLRLIYFSYDVKMKEKGDIPEGYSVSREKKERFSLILESASTNQTSMYLCASSSVRGEQYFGAGTRLSVL.

This clonotype was counted only a few times. This chain uses TRBV29-1 with TRBJ2-7; 9 bases match TRBD2. J lost 1 base, V lost 6 bases, and 10 bases had no gene match. The CDR3 is 15 amino acids. From germline, CDR1 is SQVTM and CDR2 ANQGSEA. The CDR3 region is CSVRPGLAGSYEQYF. The CDR3 DNA sequence: TGCAGCGTCCGACCGGGACTAGCCGGGTCCTACGAGCAGTACTTC.

The chain recombines TRBV20-1 with TRBJ2-3; D ambiguous. Germline assignment: CDR1 DFQATT and CDR2 SNEGSKA (reference sequence). This CDR3 comprises 11 residues. V was clipped by 3 bases and J by 6 bases, with 7 bases between them. The CDR3, as DNA: TGCAGTGCTAGTTACTGGGATACGCAGTATTTT. As protein: CSASYWDTQYF.

This chain joins TRBV28 and TRBJ2-3; the match to TRBD2 covers 7 bases. Germline V CDR1 and CDR2: MDHEN, SYDVKM. V dropped 3 bases and J dropped 1; count of bases not matched to a gene: 4. The CDR3 consists of 15 residues. This CDR3 reads CASSFHRGGTDTQYF. The CDR3 DNA is TGTGCCAGCAGTTTTCACCGGGGGGGCACAGATACGCAGTATTTT.

The chain is built from TRBV12-3 or TRBV12-4 and TRBJ2-3; D unclear. The CDR3 runs to 14 residues. The V and J ends lost 3 bases and 4 bases respectively, with 11 bases between them. CDR3 sequence: CASSFRPAADTQYF. In nucleotides, the CDR3 is TGTGCCAGCAGTTTCAGACCTGCCGCAGATACGCAGTATTTT.

This clonotype was seen only once. The chain joins TRBV7-3 to TRBJ1-2, with D possibly TRBD1 on 6 matching bases. The CDR3 is 17 residues long. Germline CDR1 is SGHTA and CDR2 is FQGTGA. The V and J ends lost 1 base and 5 bases respectively, with 20 bases between them. In nucleotides, the CDR3 is TGTGCCAGCAGCTTAATAGGGGGAGACAGGTCCGTTTATGGCTACACCTTC. It encodes CASSLIGGDRSVYGYTF.

The chain employs TRBV7-3 and TRBJ2-3; 9 bases line up with TRBD2. V was clipped by 3 bases and J by 6 bases; unmatched bases: 7. The germline V gene encodes CDR1 SGHTA and CDR2 FQGTGA. The CDR3 contains 15 residues. For the CDR3, the DNA is TGTGCCAGCAGCTTGTCTAGCGGGGCCCCGGATACGCAGTATTTT. Translating it yields CASSLSSGAPDTQYF.

CDR3: CASSQDVPGGLVNEQFF. CDR3 DNA sequence: TGCGCCAGCAGCCAAGATGTTCCGGGGGGTCTCGTGAATGAGCAGTTCTTC. The chain uses TRBV4-1 and TRBJ2-1; TRBD2 matches at 7 bases. J was trimmed by 7 bases and V by 0 bases; bases with no gene match: 12. Germline CDR1 reads MGHRA; CDR2 reads YSYEKL. The CDR3 consists of 17 residues.

This clonotype showed up just once. The chain recombines TRBV7-8 with TRBJ1-2; TRBD1 might be the D (5 bases). Deletions cut 2 bases from V and 6 bases from J, with 16 bases between. CDR1 is SGHVS, CDR2 FQNEAQ, per germline. The CDR3 sequence is 15 residues long. The CDR3 is CASSLRDPRGHGYTF. CDR3 nucleotide sequence: TGTGCCAGCAGCTTACGGGACCCTCGGGGCCATGGCTACACCTTC. The full variable domain, rest sourced from reference TRBV7-8 and TRBJ1-2, is GAGVSQSPRYKVAKRGQDVALRCDPISGHVSLFWYQQALGQGPEFLTYFQNEAQLDKSGLPSDRFFAERPEGSVSTLKIQRTQQEDSAVYLCASSLRDPRGHGYTFGSGTRLTVV.

This chain uses TRBV27 with TRBJ1-2; the D gene is possibly TRBD1 (5 bases). This CDR3 has 13 residues. The V gene lost 6 bases and the J gene lost 7 bases, with 15 bases spanning the gap. Germline CDR1 MNHEY, CDR2 SMNVEV (reference sequence). The CDR3 nucleotides are TGTGCCAGCAGGGGACTCCCCCGGGCTGGCTACACCTTC. Amino acids: CASRGLPRAGYTF.

The chain carries TRBV11-2 and TRBJ1-6; 7 positions agree with TRBD1. Germline CDR1 is SGHAT and CDR2 is FQNNGV. Trimming cost V 5 bases and J 5 bases; bases outside gene matches: 9. This CDR3 is built from 16 residues. The CDR3 DNA sequence: TGTGCCAGCAGCCCATTGGGGACAGAGAATAATTCACCCCTCCACTTT. Translating gives CASSPLGTENNSPLHF.

The CDR3 nucleotides are TGCAGCGTTGATCCAGCGGGGGGAATAAATGAGCAGTTCTTC. Amino acid sequence: CSVDPAGGINEQFF. This chain connects TRBV29-1 to TRBJ2-1, with 9 bases fitting TRBD2. In germline, CDR1 is SQVTM, CDR2 ANQGSEA. Losses at the gene ends were 3 bases for V and 7 bases for J; bases not matched to a gene: 7. This CDR3 has 14 residues.

This clonotype turned up a few times. CDR3 sequence (DNA): TGCAGTGCCATACCTGGACTAGCGGGGGTCAATGAGCAGTTCTTC. It codes for CSAIPGLAGVNEQFF. This chain joins TRBV20-1 and TRBJ2-1; TRBD2 aligns across 13 bases. CDR1 and CDR2 (germline): DFQATT, SNEGSKA (reference sequence). CDR3 size: 15 residues. Unmatched junction bases numbered 8, after V lost 6 bases and J lost 6 bases.

The chain employs TRBV12-3 or TRBV12-4 and TRBJ2-1, with D possibly matching TRBD2 (7 bases). The CDR3 spans 12 residues. V was cut by 3 bases and J by 15 bases, with 15 bases left in between. The chain's CDR3 is CASSLGGRDMFF. CDR3 sequence (DNA): TGTGCCAGCAGTTTGGGAGGGCGGGACATGTTCTTC.